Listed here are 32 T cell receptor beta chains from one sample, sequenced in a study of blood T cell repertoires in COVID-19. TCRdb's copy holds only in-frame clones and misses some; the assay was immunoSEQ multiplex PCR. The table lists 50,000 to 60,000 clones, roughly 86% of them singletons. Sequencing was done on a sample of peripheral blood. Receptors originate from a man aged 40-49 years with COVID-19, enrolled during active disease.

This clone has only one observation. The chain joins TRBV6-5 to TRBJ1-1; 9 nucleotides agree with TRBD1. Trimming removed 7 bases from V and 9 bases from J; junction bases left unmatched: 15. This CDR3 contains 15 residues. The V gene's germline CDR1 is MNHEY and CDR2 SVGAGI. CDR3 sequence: CASTYSAQGAGKAFF. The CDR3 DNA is TGTGCCAGCACCTACTCGGCACAGGGGGCCGGTAAAGCTTTCTTT.

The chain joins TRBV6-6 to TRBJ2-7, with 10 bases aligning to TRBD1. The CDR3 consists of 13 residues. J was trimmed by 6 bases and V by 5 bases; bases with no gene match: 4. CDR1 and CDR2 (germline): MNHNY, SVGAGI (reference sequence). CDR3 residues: CASSRDRGSEQYF. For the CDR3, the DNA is TGTGCCAGCAGTAGGGACAGGGGATCCGAGCAGTACTTC.

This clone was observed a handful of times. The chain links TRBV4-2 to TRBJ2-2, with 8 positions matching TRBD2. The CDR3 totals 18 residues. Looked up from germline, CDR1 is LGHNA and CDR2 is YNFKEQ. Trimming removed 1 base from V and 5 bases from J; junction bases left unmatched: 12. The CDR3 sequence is CASSQAGGGGIYTGELFF. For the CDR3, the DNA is TGTGCCAGCAGCCAAGCGGGCGGCGGGGGGATCTATACCGGGGAGCTGTTTTTT.

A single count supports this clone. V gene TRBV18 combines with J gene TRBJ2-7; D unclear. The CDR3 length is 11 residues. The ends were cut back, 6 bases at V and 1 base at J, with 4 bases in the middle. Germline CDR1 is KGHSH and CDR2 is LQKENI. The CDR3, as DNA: TGTGCCAGCTCGACTTCCTACGAGCAGTACTTC. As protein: CASSTSYEQYF.

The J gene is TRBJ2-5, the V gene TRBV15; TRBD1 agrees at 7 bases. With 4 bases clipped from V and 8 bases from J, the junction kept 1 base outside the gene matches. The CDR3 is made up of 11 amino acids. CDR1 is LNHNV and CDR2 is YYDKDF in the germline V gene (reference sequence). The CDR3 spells CATSTGGTQYF. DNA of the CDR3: TGTGCCACCAGCACAGGGGGAACCCAGTACTTC.

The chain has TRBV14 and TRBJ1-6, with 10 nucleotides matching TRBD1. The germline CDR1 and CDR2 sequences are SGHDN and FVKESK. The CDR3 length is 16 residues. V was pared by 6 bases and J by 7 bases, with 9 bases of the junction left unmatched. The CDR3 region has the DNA TGTGCCAGCAGAAAGACAGGGGGCATTGGAAATTCACCCCTCCACTTT. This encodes CASRKTGGIGNSPLHF. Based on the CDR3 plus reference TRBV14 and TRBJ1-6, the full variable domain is EAGVTQFPSHSVIEKGQTVTLRCDPISGHDNLYWYRRVMGKEIKFLLHFVKESKQDESGMPNNRFLAERTGGTYSTLKVQPAELEDSGVYFCASRKTGGIGNSPLHFGNGTRLTVT.

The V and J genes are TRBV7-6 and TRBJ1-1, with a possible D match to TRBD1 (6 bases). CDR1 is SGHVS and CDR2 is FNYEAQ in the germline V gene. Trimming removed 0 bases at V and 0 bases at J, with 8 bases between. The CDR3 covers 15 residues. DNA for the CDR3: TGTGCCAGCAGCTTAGCGGGGGCCGTGAACACTGAAGCTTTCTTT. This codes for CASSLAGAVNTEAFF.

CDR3 nucleotides: TGCGCCAGCAGTACGACAGGGGGGGATGGCTACACCTTC. This codes for CASSTTGGDGYTF. The V and J genes are TRBV10-2 and TRBJ1-2, with 9 bases that match TRBD1. The CDR3 extends over 13 amino acids. Per germline, CDR1 WSHSY and CDR2 SAAADI. Trimming cost V 5 bases and J 6 bases; bases outside gene matches: 4.

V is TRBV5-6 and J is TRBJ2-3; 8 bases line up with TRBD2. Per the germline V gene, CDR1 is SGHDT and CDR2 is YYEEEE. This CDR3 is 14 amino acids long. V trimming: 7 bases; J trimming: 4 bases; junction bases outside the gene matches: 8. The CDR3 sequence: CASQRETYADTQYF. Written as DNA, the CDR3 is TGTGCCAGCCAGCGGGAGACATACGCAGATACGCAGTATTTT.

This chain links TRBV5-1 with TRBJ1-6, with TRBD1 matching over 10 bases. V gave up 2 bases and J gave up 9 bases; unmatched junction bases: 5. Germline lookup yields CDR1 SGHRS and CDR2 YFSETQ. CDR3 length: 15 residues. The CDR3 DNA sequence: TGCGCCAGCAGCTTACAGGACAGGGGGGGTTCACCCCTCCACTTT. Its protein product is CASSLQDRGGSPLHF. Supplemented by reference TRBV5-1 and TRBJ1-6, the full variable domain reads KAGVTQTPRYLIKTRGQQVTLSCSPISGHRSVSWYQQTPGQGLQFLFEYFSETQRNKGNFPGRFSGRQFSNSRSEMNVSTLELGDSALYLCASSLQDRGGSPLHFGNGTRLTVT.

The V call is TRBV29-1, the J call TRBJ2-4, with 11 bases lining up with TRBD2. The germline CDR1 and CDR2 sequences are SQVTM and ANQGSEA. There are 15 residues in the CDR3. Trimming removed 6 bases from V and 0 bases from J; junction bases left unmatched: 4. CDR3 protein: CSVATSGGAKNIQYF. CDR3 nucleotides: TGCAGCGTGGCCACTAGCGGGGGAGCCAAAAACATTCAGTACTTC.

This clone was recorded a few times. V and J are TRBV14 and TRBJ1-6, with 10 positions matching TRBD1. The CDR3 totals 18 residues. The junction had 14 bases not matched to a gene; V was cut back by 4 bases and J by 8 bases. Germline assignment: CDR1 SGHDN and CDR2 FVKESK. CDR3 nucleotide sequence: TGTGCCAGCAGCCGCGAAAGGACAGGGGGATTGACGTATTCACCCCTCCACTTT. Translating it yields CASSRERTGGLTYSPLHF.

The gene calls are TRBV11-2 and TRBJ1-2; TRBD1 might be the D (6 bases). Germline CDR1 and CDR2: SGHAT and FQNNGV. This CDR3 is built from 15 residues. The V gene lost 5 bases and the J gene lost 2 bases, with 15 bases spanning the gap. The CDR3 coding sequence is TGTGCCAGCAGCCCCTCGACAGGACGAAACTATGGCTACACCTTC. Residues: CASSPSTGRNYGYTF.

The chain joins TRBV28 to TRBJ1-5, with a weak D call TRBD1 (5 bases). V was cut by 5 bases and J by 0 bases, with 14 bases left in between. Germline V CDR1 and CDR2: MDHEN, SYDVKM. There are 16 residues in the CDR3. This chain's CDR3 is CASSGGGPDSNQPQHF. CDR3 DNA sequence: TGTGCCAGCAGTGGCGGGGGTCCCGATAGCAATCAGCCCCAGCATTTT. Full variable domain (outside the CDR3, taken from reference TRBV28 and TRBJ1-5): DVKVTQSSRYLVKRTGEKVFLECVQDMDHENMFWYRQDPGLGLRLIYFSYDVKMKEKGDIPEGYSVSREKKERFSLILESASTNQTSMYLCASSGGGPDSNQPQHFGDGTRLSIL.

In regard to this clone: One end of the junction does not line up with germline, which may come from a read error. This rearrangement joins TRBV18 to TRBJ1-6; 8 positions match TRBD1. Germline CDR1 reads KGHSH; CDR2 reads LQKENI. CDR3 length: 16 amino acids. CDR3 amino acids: CASSPLGTGYNSPLHF. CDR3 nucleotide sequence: TGTGCCAGCTCCCCACTGGGGACAGGCTATAATTCACCCCTCCACTTT. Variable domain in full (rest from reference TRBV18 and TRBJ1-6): NAGVMQNPRHLVRRRGQEARLRCSPMKGHSHVYWYRQLPEEGLKFMVYLQKENIIDESGMPKERFSAEFPKEGPSILRIQQVVRGDSAAYFCASSPLGTGYNSPLHFGNGTRLTVT.

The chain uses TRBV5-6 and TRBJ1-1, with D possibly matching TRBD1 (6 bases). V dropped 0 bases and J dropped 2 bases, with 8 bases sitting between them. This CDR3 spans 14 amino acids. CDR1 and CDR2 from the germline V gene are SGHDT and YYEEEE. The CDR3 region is CASSLAGDNTEAFF. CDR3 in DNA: TGTGCCAGCAGCTTGGCAGGGGATAACACTGAAGCTTTCTTT.

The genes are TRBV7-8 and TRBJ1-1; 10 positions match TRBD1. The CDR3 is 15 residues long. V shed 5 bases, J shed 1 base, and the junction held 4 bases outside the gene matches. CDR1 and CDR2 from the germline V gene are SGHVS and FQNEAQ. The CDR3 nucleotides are TGTGCCAGCAGCGGACGGACAGGGGGGAACACTGAAGCTTTCTTT. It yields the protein CASSGRTGGNTEAFF.

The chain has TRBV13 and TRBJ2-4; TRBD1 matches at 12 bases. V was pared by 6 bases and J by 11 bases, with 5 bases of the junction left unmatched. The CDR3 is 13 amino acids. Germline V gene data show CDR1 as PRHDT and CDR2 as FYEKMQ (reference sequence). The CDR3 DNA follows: TGTGCCAGCAGAACGGGACAGGGGGCCCTTCAGTACTTC. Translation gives CASRTGQGALQYF. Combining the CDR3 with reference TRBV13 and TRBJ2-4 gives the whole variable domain AAGVIQSPRHLIKEKRETATLKCYPIPRHDTVYWYQQGPGQDPQFLISFYEKMQSDKGSIPDRFSAQQFSDYHSELNMSSLELGDSALYFCASRTGQGALQYFGAGTRLSVL.

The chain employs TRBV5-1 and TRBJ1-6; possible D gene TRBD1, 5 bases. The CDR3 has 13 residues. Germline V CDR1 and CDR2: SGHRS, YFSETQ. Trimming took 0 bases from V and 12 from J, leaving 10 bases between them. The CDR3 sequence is CASSLGQGLPLHF. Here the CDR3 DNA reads TGCGCCAGCAGCTTGGGTCAGGGATTACCCCTCCACTTT.

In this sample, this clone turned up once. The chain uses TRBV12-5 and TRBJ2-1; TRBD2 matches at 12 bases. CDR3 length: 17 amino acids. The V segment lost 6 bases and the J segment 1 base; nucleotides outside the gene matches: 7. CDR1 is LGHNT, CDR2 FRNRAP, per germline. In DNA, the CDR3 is TGTGCTAGTGGCATGGGACTAGCGGGTTCATCCTACAATGAGCAGTTCTTC. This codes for CASGMGLAGSSYNEQFF.

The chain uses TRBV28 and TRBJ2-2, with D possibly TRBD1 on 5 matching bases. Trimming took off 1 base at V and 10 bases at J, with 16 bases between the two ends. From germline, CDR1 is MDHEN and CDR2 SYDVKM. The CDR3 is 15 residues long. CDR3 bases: TGTGCCAGCAGTTTATTTCCCCAGGGTCGTTCGGAGCTGTTTTTT. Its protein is CASSLFPQGRSELFF.

The CDR3, as DNA: TGTGCCAGCAGTGACAGGAGACTTAATGAAAAACTGTTTTTT. As protein: CASSDRRLNEKLFF. The chain is built from TRBV28 and TRBJ1-4; the D gene is possibly TRBD1 (6 bases). The V end lost 5 bases, the J end lost 4 bases, and 11 bases lay between the germline ends. CDR1 and CDR2 from the germline V gene are MDHEN and SYDVKM. CDR3 length equals 14 residues.

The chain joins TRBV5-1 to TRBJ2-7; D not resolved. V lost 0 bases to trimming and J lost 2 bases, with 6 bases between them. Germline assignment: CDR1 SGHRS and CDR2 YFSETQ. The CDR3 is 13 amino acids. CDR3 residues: CASSLDSTYEQYF. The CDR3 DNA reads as TGCGCCAGCAGCTTGGACAGTACCTACGAGCAGTACTTC.

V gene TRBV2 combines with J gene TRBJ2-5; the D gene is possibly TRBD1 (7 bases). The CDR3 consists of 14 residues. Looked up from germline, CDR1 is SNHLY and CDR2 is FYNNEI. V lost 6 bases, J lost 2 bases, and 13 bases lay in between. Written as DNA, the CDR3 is TGTGCCAGCAGCGCGGGACAGCAACAAGAGACCCAGTACTTC. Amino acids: CASSAGQQQETQYF.

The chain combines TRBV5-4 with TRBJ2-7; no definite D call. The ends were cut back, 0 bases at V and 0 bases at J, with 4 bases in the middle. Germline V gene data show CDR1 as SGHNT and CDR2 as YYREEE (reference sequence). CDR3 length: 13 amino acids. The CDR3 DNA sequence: TGTGCCAGCAGCTTGGACTACTCCTACGAGCAGTACTTC. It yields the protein CASSLDYSYEQYF.

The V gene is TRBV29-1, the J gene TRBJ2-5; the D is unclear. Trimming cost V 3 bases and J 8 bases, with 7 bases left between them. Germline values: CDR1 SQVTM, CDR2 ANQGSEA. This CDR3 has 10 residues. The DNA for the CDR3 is TGCAGCGTTGACTCCCCTACCCAGTACTTC. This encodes CSVDSPTQYF.

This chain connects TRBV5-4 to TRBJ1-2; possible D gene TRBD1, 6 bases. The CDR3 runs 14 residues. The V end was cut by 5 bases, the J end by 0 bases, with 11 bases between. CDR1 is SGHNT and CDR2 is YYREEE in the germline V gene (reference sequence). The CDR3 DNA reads TGTGCCAGCAGTCGGGACATGGCTAACTATGGCTACACCTTC. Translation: CASSRDMANYGYTF.

CDR3 in amino acids: CASSLEGGQGGKEAFF. The CDR3 bases are TGTGCCAGCAGCTTAGAGGGTGGTCAGGGCGGTAAGGAAGCTTTCTTT. The chain is built from TRBV7-9 and TRBJ1-1; D perhaps matches TRBD1 (5 bases). CDR1 and CDR2 (germline): SEHNR, FQNEAQ (reference sequence). The CDR3 contains 16 residues. Trimming took off 1 base at V and 8 bases at J, with 20 bases between the two ends.

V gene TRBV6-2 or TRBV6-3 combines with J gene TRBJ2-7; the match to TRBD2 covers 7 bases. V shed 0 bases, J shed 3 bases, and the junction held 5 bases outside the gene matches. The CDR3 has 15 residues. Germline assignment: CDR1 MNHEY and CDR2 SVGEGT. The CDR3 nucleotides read TGTGCCAGCAGTTACTCACGGACTAGTGACTACGAGCAGTACTTC. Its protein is CASSYSRTSDYEQYF.

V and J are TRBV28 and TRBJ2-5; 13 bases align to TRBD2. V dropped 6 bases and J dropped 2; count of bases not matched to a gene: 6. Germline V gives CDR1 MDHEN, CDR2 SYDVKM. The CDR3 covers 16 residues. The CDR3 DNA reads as TGTGCCAGCAGATCAGGACTAGCGGGAGTTCAAGAGACCCAGTACTTC. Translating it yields CASRSGLAGVQETQYF. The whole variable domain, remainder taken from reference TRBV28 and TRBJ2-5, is DVKVTQSSRYLVKRTGEKVFLECVQDMDHENMFWYRQDPGLGLRLIYFSYDVKMKEKGDIPEGYSVSREKKERFSLILESASTNQTSMYLCASRSGLAGVQETQYFGPGTRLLVL.

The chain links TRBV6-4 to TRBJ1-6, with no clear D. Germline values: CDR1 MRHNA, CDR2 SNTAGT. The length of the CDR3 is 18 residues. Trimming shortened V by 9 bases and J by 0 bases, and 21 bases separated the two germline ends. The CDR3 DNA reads TGTGCCAGTAAGCGTCGGATAGAGGGCAGCTCCTATAATTCACCCCTCCACTTT. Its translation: CASKRRIEGSSYNSPLHF.

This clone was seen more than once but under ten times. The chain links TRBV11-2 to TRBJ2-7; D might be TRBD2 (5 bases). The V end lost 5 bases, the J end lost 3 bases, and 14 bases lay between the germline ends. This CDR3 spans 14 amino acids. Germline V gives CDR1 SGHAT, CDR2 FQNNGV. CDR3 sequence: CASSAGWTNYEQYF. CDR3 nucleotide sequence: TGTGCCAGCAGCGCGGGTTGGACCAACTACGAGCAGTACTTC.